This T cell receptor beta chain derives from a study of shared clonotypes between healthy human individuals. Overall study findings and caveats: Generation probabilities were higher for clonotypes shared across all four sorted-subset donors than for unshared ones.

A word on this clone: The antigen remains unidentified.

Assay: immunoSEQ multiplex PCR; the TCRdb copy retains only in-frame clones and omits some. The data hold about 1,500,000 clones, with 95% to 97% observed a single time. The receptor comes from a man aged 30 to 39 in good health. Sequencing was performed on naive CD4+ T cells sorted from blood. The subset: CD45RA+ positively selected.

The CDR3 DNA is TGTGCCAGCACGGGAGATAGCAATCAGCCCCAGCATTTT. Translated: CASTGDSNQPQHF. This chain connects TRBV28 to TRBJ1-5; no firm D call. The germline CDR1 and CDR2 sequences are MDHEN and SYDVKM. V lost 7 bases and J lost 0, with 7 bases in between. The CDR3 consists of 13 residues.